The clone carrying this TCR beta chain occurred once. Per the original methods: Amplified reference gene primers provided the basis for estimating nucleated cell counts. Generated by immunoSEQ multiplex PCR, the TCRdb table keeps only in-frame clones and is missing some. D and trimming were read from the DNA, whereas the V and J calls and clone size are those reported in that table. The table has 65,000 to 95,000 clones, about four fifths seen once. This entry is derived from a study of blood T cell repertoires in COVID-19. Overall study context: T cells, B-cell-depleted T cells, or PBMCs provided the cDNA or gDNA that served as material.

This CDR3 has 12 residues. J lost 2 bases, V lost 6 bases, and 4 bases had no gene match. CDR1 and CDR2 (germline): SQVTM, ANQGSEA. The source of this sequence is a woman aged 40 to 49 with active or convalescent COVID-19. Sequenced material: peripheral blood. The chain links TRBV29-1 to TRBJ2-7; 7 nucleotides line up with TRBD1. CDR3 DNA: TGCAGCGTAGCCGGGACAGCCTACGAGCAGTACTTC. It codes for CSVAGTAYEQYF.